Following are 26 T cell receptor beta chains from one sample sequenced in a study of early T cells in non-severe SARS-CoV-2 infection. Via MiXCR, TCRdb re-called the 5' RACE reads, giving one row per CDR3 protein. This table holds 98,000 or so distinct CDR3 sequences, more than 10% found once. This specimen was whole blood, taken at baseline. The receptors stem from an adult who was a healthcare worker with PCR-confirmed SARS-CoV-2 infection or an uninfected control (not recorded which).

The rearrangement links TRBV20-1 to TRBJ2-5; 10 bases align to TRBD1. Trimming cost V 5 bases and J 3 bases; bases outside gene matches: 3. Germline V gene sequence: CDR1 DFQATT, CDR2 SNEGSKA (reference sequence). This CDR3 comprises 13 residues. The CDR3 coding sequence is TGCAGTGCTCCGGGACAGGGGAAAGAGACCCAGTACTTC. It codes for CSAPGQGKETQYF.

The CDR3 coding sequence is TGTGCCAGCAGCTTAAGTTCAGCGGGTATTTACGAGCAGTACTTC. Protein: CASSLSSAGIYEQYF. The chain links TRBV7-9 to TRBJ2-7; D possibly corresponds to TRBD2 (6 bases). Trimming took 2 bases from V and 4 from J, leaving 15 bases between them. This CDR3 has 15 residues. CDR1 SEHNR and CDR2 FQNEAQ come from the germline V gene (reference sequence).

This sequence joins TRBV19 and TRBJ2-5, with TRBD1 identical over 7 bases. Germline values: CDR1 LNHDA, CDR2 SQIVND (reference sequence). The CDR3 consists of 14 residues. V lost 4 bases to trimming and J lost 1 base; unmatched junction nucleotides: 3. This CDR3 reads CASSTRQGQETQYF. In DNA, the CDR3 is TGTGCCAGTAGTACGAGACAGGGCCAAGAGACCCAGTACTTC. Variable domain in full (rest from reference TRBV19 and TRBJ2-5): DGGITQSPKYLFRKEGQNVTLSCEQNLNHDAMYWYRQDPGQGLRLIYYSQIVNDFQKGDIAEGYSVSREKKESFPLTVTSAQKNPTAFYLCASSTRQGQETQYFGPGTRLLVL.

This clonotype was counted at least ten times. CDR3: CAISESASGSPYEQYF. CDR3 bases: TGTGCCATCAGTGAGTCTGCTAGCGGGAGTCCGTACGAGCAGTACTTC. This chain links TRBV10-3 with TRBJ2-7; 10 bases fit TRBD2. The CDR3 covers 16 residues. Germline values: CDR1 ENHRY, CDR2 SYGVKD. V shed 0 bases and J 4 bases; nucleotides not matched to a gene: 6.

The table lists this clonotype with a few counts. The V and J genes are TRBV6-2 or TRBV6-3 and TRBJ2-1; 10 bases agree with TRBD2. From germline, CDR1 is MNHEY and CDR2 SVGEGT. The CDR3 is made up of 19 amino acids. The V segment lost 0 bases and the J segment 1 base; nucleotides outside the gene matches: 9. This CDR3 reads CASSYSSSGRAFSYNEQFF. Here the CDR3 DNA reads TGTGCCAGCAGTTACTCTTCGAGCGGGAGGGCTTTTTCCTACAATGAGCAGTTCTTC.

The table lists this clonotype with a few counts. This chain uses TRBV7-8 with TRBJ2-7; 15 positions agree with TRBD2. V trimming: 0 bases; J trimming: 3 bases; junction bases outside the gene matches: 9. Germline CDR1 SGHVS, CDR2 FQNEAQ. The CDR3 has 19 amino acids. The CDR3 nucleotides read TGTGCCAGCAGCTTAGCCGGACTAGCGGGGGGGGCCCAAGTCTACGAGCAGTACTTC. Amino acids: CASSLAGLAGGAQVYEQYF.

This clonotype was seen a handful of times. The chain uses TRBV27 and TRBJ1-1; 9 bases are a match to TRBD1. The V segment lost 6 bases and the J segment 5 bases; nucleotides outside the gene matches: 4. CDR1 is MNHEY, CDR2 SMNVEV, per germline (reference sequence). The CDR3 covers 13 residues. The CDR3 loop reads CASRGTGRTEAFF. Written as DNA, the CDR3 is TGTGCCAGCAGGGGGACAGGGAGGACTGAAGCTTTCTTT.

This clonotype was counted only a few times. The chain joins TRBV5-1 to TRBJ1-3; D possibly corresponds to TRBD1 (5 bases). Per germline, CDR1 SGHRS and CDR2 YFSETQ. V was clipped by 1 base and J by 0 bases, with 11 bases between them. The CDR3 is 16 amino acids. CDR3 bases: TGCGCCAGCAGCTTGCCGGGGGAAACCTCTGGAAACACCATATATTTT. Translated: CASSLPGETSGNTIYF. Based on the CDR3 plus reference TRBV5-1 and TRBJ1-3, the full variable domain is KAGVTQTPRYLIKTRGQQVTLSCSPISGHRSVSWYQQTPGQGLQFLFEYFSETQRNKGNFPGRFSGRQFSNSRSEMNVSTLELGDSALYLCASSLPGETSGNTIYFGEGSWLTVV.

This clonotype was counted ten times or more. CDR3 in amino acids: CASSQAGSGTLAKNIQYF. The DNA for the CDR3 is TGTGCCAGCAGCCAAGCGGGAAGCGGTACCCTAGCCAAAAACATTCAGTACTTC. The V gene is TRBV14, the J gene TRBJ2-4; perhaps TRBD2 as D (5 bases). From germline, CDR1 is SGHDN and CDR2 FVKESK. The V end was cut by 1 base, the J end by 0 bases, with 16 bases between. This CDR3 spans 18 amino acids.

The chain has TRBV7-3 and TRBJ1-6, with a possible D match to TRBD1 (5 bases). V gave up 8 bases and J gave up 12 bases, with 17 bases separating them. The CDR3 runs to 13 residues. The V gene's germline CDR1 is SGHTA and CDR2 FQGTGA. The chain's CDR3 is CASSGTGTRPLHF. CDR3 nucleotides: TGTGCCAGCTCCGGGACCGGTACCCGACCCCTCCACTTT.

With respect to this clonotype: This may be a read error, as it is one base from a much larger clone. The gene calls are TRBV11-2 and TRBJ2-4; no firm D call. The CDR3 loop spans 15 amino acids. Germline V gene sequence: CDR1 SGHAT, CDR2 FQNNGV. V lost 1 base and J 0 bases, leaving 7 bases between the germline ends. CDR3 amino acids: CASSLVDLAKNIQYF. CDR3 coding DNA: TGTGCCAGCAGCTTAGTCGATCTAGCCAAAAACATTCAGTACTTC.

The table lists this clonotype with many counts. V usage is TRBV6-6 and J usage is TRBJ2-7; 14 positions match TRBD2. In germline, CDR1 is MNHNY, CDR2 SVGAGI (reference sequence). Trimming removed 6 bases from V and 2 bases from J; junction bases left unmatched: 9. The CDR3 contains 17 residues. The CDR3 DNA is TGTGCCAGCAGCCCTCCGGGACTAGCGGGAGTCCCCTACGAGCAGTACTTC. Encoded protein: CASSPPGLAGVPYEQYF.

The rearrangement uses TRBV20-1 and TRBJ2-7, with TRBD1 identical over 10 bases. V was pared by 5 bases and J by 6 bases, with 10 bases of the junction left unmatched. The CDR3 covers 14 residues. The germline V gene encodes CDR1 DFQATT and CDR2 SNEGSKA (reference sequence). CDR3 bases: TGCAGTGCTCCTGCCGGGACAGGGGTTAGCGAGCAGTACTTC. Translation gives CSAPAGTGVSEQYF.

The V gene is TRBV5-5, the J gene TRBJ2-1; weak D call: TRBD2 (5 bases). Between the trimmed V and J ends, which lost 3 bases and 10 bases, there was a span of 14 bases. The V gene's germline CDR1 is SGHKS and CDR2 YYEKEE (reference sequence). This CDR3 contains 13 residues. The CDR3 loop is CASSSHPGTEQFF. The CDR3 DNA follows: TGTGCCAGCAGCTCGCACCCGGGAACGGAGCAGTTCTTC. Together with reference TRBV5-5 and TRBJ2-1, the CDR3 gives the full variable domain: DAGVTQSPTHLIKTRGQQVTLRCSPISGHKSVSWYQQVLGQGPQFIFQYYEKEERGRGNFPDRFSARQFPNYSSELNVNALLLGDSALYLCASSSHPGTEQFFGPGTRLTVL.

This chain joins TRBV5-4 and TRBJ1-2, with a weak D call TRBD1 (5 bases). V lost 4 bases and J 3 bases, leaving 13 bases between the germline ends. Germline loops: CDR1 SGHNT, CDR2 YYREEE (reference sequence). The CDR3 contains 14 residues. Written as DNA, the CDR3 is TGTGCCAGCAGCCGTAAGGGAGGGGACTATGGCTACACCTTC. Amino acid sequence: CASSRKGGDYGYTF.

This clonotype was seen only a few times. V gene TRBV6-5 combines with J gene TRBJ1-6; TRBD1 matches 9 bases. V lost 2 bases to trimming and J lost 7 bases; unmatched junction nucleotides: 0. The CDR3 contains 14 residues. Germline V gene data show CDR1 as MNHEY and CDR2 as SVGAGI. CDR3 amino acids: CASSYGQGNSPLHF. The CDR3 DNA reads as TGTGCCAGCAGTTACGGACAGGGGAATTCACCCCTCCACTTT.

The sample holds a few counts of this clonotype. This chain uses TRBV3-1 with TRBJ2-7; D unresolved. The CDR3 is 12 residues long. From germline, CDR1 is LGHDT and CDR2 YNNKEL (reference sequence). V dropped 0 bases and J dropped 9 bases, with 9 bases sitting between them. The CDR3 here is CASSQDLARQYF. The CDR3 DNA follows: TGTGCCAGCAGCCAAGATTTGGCAAGGCAGTACTTC.

The sample holds a few counts of this clonotype. The rearrangement links TRBV18 to TRBJ1-5, with 8 positions matching TRBD1. The ends lost 3 bases at V and 2 bases at J; junction bases unmatched: 6. Germline values: CDR1 KGHSH, CDR2 LQKENI. CDR3 length: 16 residues. The CDR3 loop is CASSPKDRARNQPQHF. As DNA, the CDR3 is TGTGCCAGCTCACCCAAGGACAGGGCTCGCAATCAGCCCCAGCATTTT.

This clonotype was counted many times. The rearrangement joins TRBV29-1 to TRBJ2-7; D gene uncertain. Trimming stripped 4 bases from V and 3 bases from J, with 10 bases between. This CDR3 is 12 amino acids long. From germline, CDR1 is SQVTM and CDR2 ANQGSEA. The CDR3 protein is CSVAWQNYEQYF. For the CDR3, the DNA is TGCAGCGTTGCTTGGCAGAACTACGAGCAGTACTTC.

V and J are TRBV7-9 and TRBJ2-3; D ambiguous. Germline V gene sequence: CDR1 SEHNR, CDR2 FQNEAQ (reference sequence). CDR3 length: 13 amino acids. Between the trimmed V and J ends, which lost 4 bases and 2 bases, there was a span of 7 bases. For the CDR3, the DNA is TGTGCCAGCAGCTCATCACACACAGATACGCAGTATTTT. Translated: CASSSSHTDTQYF. Full variable domain (remainder filled in from reference TRBV7-9 and TRBJ2-3): DTGVSQNPRHKITKRGQNVTFRCDPISEHNRLYWYRQTLGQGPEFLTYFQNEAQLEKSRLLSDRFSAERPKGSFSTLEIQRTEQGDSAMYLCASSSSHTDTQYFGPGTRLTVL.

The table lists this clonotype with a few counts. CDR3 in DNA: TGTGCCAGCAGTTTATCCGGGACCAGGGGCACAGATACGCAGTATTTT. This encodes CASSLSGTRGTDTQYF. V usage is TRBV12-3 or TRBV12-4 and J usage is TRBJ2-3; D may match TRBD1 or TRBD2 (5 bases each). Trimming stripped 2 bases from V and 1 base from J, with 13 bases between. The CDR3 covers 16 residues.

The table lists this clonotype with many counts. V gene TRBV4-1 combines with J gene TRBJ2-3; the D is unclear. Looked up from germline, CDR1 is MGHRA and CDR2 is YSYEKL. This CDR3 is 13 amino acids long. Trimming removed 1 base at V and 8 bases at J, with 10 bases between. CDR3 coding DNA: TGCGCCAGCAGCCAAGGCGCTGACGGTACGCAGTATTTT. Its translation is CASSQGADGTQYF.

This chain links TRBV3-1 with TRBJ2-1; D is undetermined. Germline V gene data show CDR1 as LGHDT and CDR2 as YNNKEL (reference sequence). The CDR3 length is 13 residues. With 3 bases removed from V and 5 bases from J, the gap between germline ends came to 8 bases. CDR3 protein: CASSQVYDNEQFF. Here the CDR3 DNA reads TGTGCCAGCAGCCAGGTCTACGACAATGAGCAGTTCTTC.

V gene TRBV12-3 or TRBV12-4 combines with J gene TRBJ2-1, with 11 positions matching TRBD2. V gave up 5 bases and J gave up 1 base; unmatched junction bases: 1. The CDR3 is 15 amino acids. The CDR3 DNA sequence: TGTGCCAGCAGTACTAGCGGGAGATCCTACAATGAGCAGTTCTTC. It yields the protein CASSTSGRSYNEQFF.

The rearrangement links TRBV12-3 or TRBV12-4 to TRBJ2-7; 8 nucleotides agree with TRBD2. V lost 2 bases to trimming and J lost 1 base; unmatched junction nucleotides: 4. This CDR3 has 15 residues. The CDR3 DNA is TGTGCCAGCAGTTTACAGGCGGGGGGTTCCTACGAGCAGTACTTC. Translation: CASSLQAGGSYEQYF.

The genes are TRBV7-2 and TRBJ2-1, with a weak D call TRBD2 (5 bases). The germline V and J ends were trimmed by 8 bases and 2 bases, with 10 bases remaining between them. The CDR3 sequence is 13 residues long. Germline V gene lookup returns CDR1 SGHTA and CDR2 FQGNSA. The CDR3 protein is CASVSGTYNEQFF. The CDR3 DNA reads TGTGCCAGCGTCAGCGGTACCTACAATGAGCAGTTCTTC. Using reference TRBV7-2 and TRBJ2-1 for the parts outside the CDR3, the full variable domain is GAGVSQSPSNKVTEKGKDVELRCDPISGHTALYWYRQSLGQGLEFLIYFQGNSAPDKSGLPSDRFSAERTGGSVSTLTIQRTQQEDSAVYLCASVSGTYNEQFFGPGTRLTVL.